Below, one T cell receptor delta chain is given with its context. This clone has at least ten counts. The target of this receptor is not known. TCRdb shows a much larger clone's protein in place of this DNA's translation, and the two differ at residue 12, likely through a read error; the protein shown is translated from the DNA. This specimen comes from a study of γδ T cells in repeated Plasmodium falciparum infection (dated by TCRdb to the early 2020s). Looking at the study overall: The natural-infection arm enrolled Malian children exposed to intense seasonal malaria transmission, compared against age and gender matched Australian children. Four controlled human malaria infections were administered to roughly 5 malaria-naive U.S. adults over around 600 days by bites from P. falciparum NF54-infected Anopheles stephensi mosquitoes. Controlled-infection subjects were sampled at baseline, immediately before selected infections, and 21 days after each infection. Malian gammadelta TCR repertoires were analysed cross-sectionally during no-transmission periods and were analysed longitudinally across acute febrile malaria episodes. The study looked at how repeated Plasmodium falciparum infection shapes the human gammadelta T cell repertoire, using both natural infection in Mali and controlled human malaria infection. The full study reports these points: A highly stable polyclonal repertoire over time and infection, with many inter-individual overlapping TCRgamma sequences, was shown by Vgamma9/Vdelta2+ TCR repertoires. The controlled-infection cohort was small, limiting analysis of inter-individual variability in gammadelta T cell responses. In Vdelta2-negative, largely Vdelta1+, gammadelta TCR repertoires, repeated controlled infections appeared to drive waves of new clonotype selection. Generalizability was limited because the Malian cohort came from a small rural village made up predominantly of one ethnic group. Compared with the repertoires of Australian children, the Vdelta2-negative gammadelta TCR repertoires of Malian children appeared more clonally expanded, less diverse and less shared.

For bulk TCR repertoire analysis, Vgamma9/Vdelta2+ and Vdelta2-negative gammadelta T cell populations were isolated by flow sorting from peripheral blood mononuclear cells. Trimming removed 7 bases from V and 0 bases from J, leaving 32 bases between the germline ends. Via the germline V gene, CDR1 is GEAIGNYY and CDR2 EKD. Reading from cysteine to phenylalanine, the CDR3 counts 20 amino acids. Of all the DNA, just the CDR3 is kept, 60 bases in frame from base 1. The library was prepared using multiplex PCR. TCRdb shows the sequencer as Illumina MiSeq. Each sorted gammadelta T cell sample was sequenced for both the TCR gamma (TRG) and TCR delta (TRD) chains. The study's own analysis went as follows. Clonotype tree plots, accumulated frequency of the top 20 clonotypes, diversity index (DI) and D75 metrics were included in the repertoire analyses. TCRdb reprocessed the public reads with the caller CATT; rows with the same DNA were merged afterwards. The authors' filters were not applied to this entry. Within this sample are 75,000 to 95,000 delta-chain clones, with 0.75% to 1% of them counted one time only. The ten top clones hold 9.6% of the sample.

The clonotype was recovered from a pool of human donors (malaria-infected and uninfected, not separated). Material for sequencing was gamma-delta T cells from blood. The sequence links TRDV2 to TRDJ1; TRDD2 is a weak D gene call, 6 bases matching. The CDR3 sequence is CACKLYTPSRGPIYTDKLIF. The bases read TGTGCCTGCAAGCTCTACACTCCTTCCCGGGGACCTATTTACACCGATAAACTCATCTTT.